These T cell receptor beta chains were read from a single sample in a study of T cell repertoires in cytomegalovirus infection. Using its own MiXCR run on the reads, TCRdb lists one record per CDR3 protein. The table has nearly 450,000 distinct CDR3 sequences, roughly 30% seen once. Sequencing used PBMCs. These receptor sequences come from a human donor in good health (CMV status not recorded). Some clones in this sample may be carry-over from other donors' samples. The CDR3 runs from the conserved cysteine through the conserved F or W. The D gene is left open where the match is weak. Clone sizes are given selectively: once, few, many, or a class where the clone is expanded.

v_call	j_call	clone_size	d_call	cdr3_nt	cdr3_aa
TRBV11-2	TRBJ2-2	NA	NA	TGTGCCAGCAGCTTAGCGAGGAACACCGGGGAGCAGTTTTTT	CASSLARNTGEQFF
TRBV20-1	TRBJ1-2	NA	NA	TGCAGTGGGACAGACAACTATGGCTACACCTTC	CSGTDNYGYTF
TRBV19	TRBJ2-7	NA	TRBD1	TGTGCCAGTAGAAATCCGGGACAGGGACCCTACGTGCAGTACTTC	CASRNPGQGPYVQYF
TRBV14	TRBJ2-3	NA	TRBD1	TGTGCCAGCAGCCTTGGGACAGGGCCCATCACAGATACGCAGTATTTT	CASSLGTGPITDTQYF
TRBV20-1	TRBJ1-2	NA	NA	TGCAGTGCTAGAGTGAAAGGGGGAGGCTATGGCTACACCTTC	CSARVKGGGYGYTF
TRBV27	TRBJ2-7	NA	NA	TGTGCCAGCAGTCCCCATCCGGCCAGGACGTCCTACGAGCAGTACTTC	CASSPHPARTSYEQYF
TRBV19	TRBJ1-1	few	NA	TGTGCCAGTAGAAAAACCAACAGGAACACTGAAGCTTTCTTT	CASRKTNRNTEAFF
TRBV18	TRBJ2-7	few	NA	TGTGCCAGCTCACCACTGTCGGTAGGTTTTTCCTACGAGCAGTACTTC	CASSPLSVGFSYEQYF
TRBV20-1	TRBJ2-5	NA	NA	TGCAGTACAACAGGGTCCAAGGAGACCCAGTACTTC	CSTTGSKETQYF
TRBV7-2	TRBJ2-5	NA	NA	TGTGCCAGCAGCTTAGGGGCAGGGAACCAAGAGACCCAGTACTTC	CASSLGAGNQETQYF
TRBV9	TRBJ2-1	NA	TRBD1	TGTGCCAGCAGCTCGGCAGGGGGCTACAATGAGCAGTTCTTC	CASSSAGGYNEQFF
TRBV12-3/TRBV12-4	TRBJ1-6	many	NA	TGTGCCAGCAGTTACACGAGAGATTATAATTCACCCCTCCACTTT	CASSYTRDYNSPLHF
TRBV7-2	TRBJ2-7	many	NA	TGTGCCAGCAGCTTAGTGGTAGGAGGGGCCATCAACGAGCAGTACTTC	CASSLVVGGAINEQYF
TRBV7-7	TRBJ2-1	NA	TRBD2	TGTGCTAGCAGCACGAGAGCGGGGGGACCCTACAATGAGCAGTTCTTC	CASSTRAGGPYNEQFF
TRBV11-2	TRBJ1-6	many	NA	TGTGCCAGCAGCTTAATTGGAGAACCCCTCCACTTT	CASSLIGEPLHF
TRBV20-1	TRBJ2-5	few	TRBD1	TGCAGTGCTAGAGATCGTGACAGGGTTGCAGAGACCCAGTACTTC	CSARDRDRVAETQYF
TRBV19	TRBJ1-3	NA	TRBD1	TGTGCCAGTAGCGATCCGGGACAGGTGCGGAACACCATATATTTT	CASSDPGQVRNTIYF
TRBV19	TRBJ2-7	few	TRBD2	TGTGCCAGTAGTATAGTTGCCAGCGGGGGGACCCTCACCTACGAGCAGTACTTC	CASSIVASGGTLTYEQYF
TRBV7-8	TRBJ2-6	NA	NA	TGTGCCAGCAGCTCCGCCAGGGCCAACGTCCTGACTTTC	CASSSARANVLTF
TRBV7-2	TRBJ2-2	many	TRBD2	TGTGCCAGCAGCTTAAAACTAGCGGGGGCCACCGGGGAGCTGTTTTTT	CASSLKLAGATGELFF
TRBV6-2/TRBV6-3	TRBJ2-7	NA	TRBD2	TGTGCCAGCAGTTACCTGAGCGGGGGAGGCGACGAGCAGTACTTC	CASSYLSGGGDEQYF
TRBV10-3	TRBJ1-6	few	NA	TGTGCCATCTGGGAGGACTCCTATAATTCACCCCTCCACTTT	CAIWEDSYNSPLHF
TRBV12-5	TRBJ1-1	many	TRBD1	TGTGCTAGTGGTCCGGGACAGGACTATAACACTGAAGCTTTCTTT	CASGPGQDYNTEAFF
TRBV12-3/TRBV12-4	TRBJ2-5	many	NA	TGTGCCAGCAGTTTAGCCGAGGGGCAGGGAGGAGAGACCCAGTACTTC	CASSLAEGQGGETQYF
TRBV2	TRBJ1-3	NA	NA	TGTGCCAGCACCCCAGTTCGGAGGGGAGGAAACACCATATATTTT	CASTPVRRGGNTIYF
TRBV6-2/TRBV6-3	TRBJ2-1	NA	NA	TGTGCCAGAACCCCCACGGCGGCTAATTACAATGAGCAGTTCTTC	CARTPTAANYNEQFF
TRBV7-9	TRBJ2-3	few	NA	TGTGCCAGCAGCAGACAAGCCGGGGTTGGGGATACGCAGTATTTT	CASSRQAGVGDTQYF
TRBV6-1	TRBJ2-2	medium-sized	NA	TGTGCCAGCAGTGGCGGGGACGCGAACACCGGGGAGCTGTTTTTT	CASSGGDANTGELFF
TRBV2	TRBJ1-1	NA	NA	TGTGCCAGCAGTCGGGACCGGAACACTGACGCTTTCTTT	CASSRDRNTDAFF
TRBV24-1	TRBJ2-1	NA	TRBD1	TGTGCCACCAGTGACCCGGACGGGACAGTAAATGAGCAGTTCTTC	CATSDPDGTVNEQFF
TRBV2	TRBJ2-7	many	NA	TGTGCCAGCATGGAAAGAGGGGGTTTCACCTACGAGCAGTACTTC	CASMERGGFTYEQYF
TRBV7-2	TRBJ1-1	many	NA	TGTGCCAGCAGCTTAGGGGGTGACGGCACTGAAGCTTTCTTT	CASSLGGDGTEAFF
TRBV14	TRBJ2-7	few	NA	TGTGCCAGCTGGGTATGGGCGTGGGGCTCCTACGAGCAGTACTTC	CASWVWAWGSYEQYF
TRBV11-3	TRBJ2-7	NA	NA	TGTGCCAGCAGCTTAGAAGGTGGGACACCCGAACACGAGCAGTACTTC	CASSLEGGTPEHEQYF
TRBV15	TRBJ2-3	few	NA	TGTGCCACCAAACTTGACCTTACTAGCACAGATACGCAGTATTTT	CATKLDLTSTDTQYF
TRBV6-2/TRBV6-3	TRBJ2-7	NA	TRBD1	TGTGCCAGCAGCGAAAGGACAGGGCCTGCCCCCTTGAACTTC	CASSERTGPAPLNF
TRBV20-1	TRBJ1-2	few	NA	TGCAGTGCCCGAGACACTGTCTATGGCTACACCTTC	CSARDTVYGYTF
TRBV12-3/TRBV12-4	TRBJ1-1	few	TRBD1	TGTGCCAGCAGCCCTGGCGGGACAGGGTGGAACACTGAAGCTTTCTTT	CASSPGGTGWNTEAFF
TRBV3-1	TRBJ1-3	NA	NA	TGTGCCAGCAGCCTACAGGAGCGGGGAAACACCATATATTTT	CASSLQERGNTIYF
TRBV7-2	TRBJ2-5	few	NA	TGTGCCAGCAGCTTAGTTGGCGGGTTGGAGACCCAGTACTTC	CASSLVGGLETQYF
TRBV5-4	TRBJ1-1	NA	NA	TGTGCCAGCAGCAGAGACTCAAGCGCTGAAGCTTTCTTT	CASSRDSSAEAFF
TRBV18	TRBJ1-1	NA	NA	TGTGCCAGCTCGGACCTTGAGTGGACGACTGAAGCTTTCTTT	CASSDLEWTTEAFF
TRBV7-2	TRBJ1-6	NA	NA	TGTGCCAGCAGCCCACCGGGACGTTGGGATTCACCCCTCCACTTT	CASSPPGRWDSPLHF
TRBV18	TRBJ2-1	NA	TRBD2	TGTGCCAGCTCATCTAGTCACACCGCGGGGGATGAGCAGTTCTTC	CASSSSHTAGDEQFF
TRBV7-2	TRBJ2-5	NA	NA	TGTGCCAGCAGCAGGGTATCCCAAGAGACCCAGTACTTC	CASSRVSQETQYF
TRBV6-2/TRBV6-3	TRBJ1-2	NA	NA	TGTGCCAGCAGAAACTTGGGCTACACCTTC	CASRNLGYTF
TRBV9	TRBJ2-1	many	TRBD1	TGTGCCAGCAGCGTAGTGGGGACAGGGTCGCAAAATGAGCAGTTCTTC	CASSVVGTGSQNEQFF
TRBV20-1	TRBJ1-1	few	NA	TGCAGTGCTAGGTTGCCTGAAGCTTTCTTT	CSARLPEAFF
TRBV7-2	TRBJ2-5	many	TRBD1	TGTGCCAGCAGATCAGGACAGGTTTGGCGGCAAGAGACCCAGTACTTC	CASRSGQVWRQETQYF
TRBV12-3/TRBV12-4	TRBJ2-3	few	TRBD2	TGTGCCAGCAGTTTTCCTAGCGGGAGGAAGTATGTGACAGATACGCAGTATTTT	CASSFPSGRKYVTDTQYF
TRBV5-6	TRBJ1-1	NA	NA	TGTGCCAGCAGCTTGGAAGCTGTGGGAACTGAAGCTTTCTTT	CASSLEAVGTEAFF
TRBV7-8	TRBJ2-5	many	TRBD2	TGTGCCAGCATCCTGCAAGGGACTACACAAGAGACCCAGTACTTC	CASILQGTTQETQYF
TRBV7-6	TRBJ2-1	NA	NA	TGTGCCAGCAGCTTAGCCAACAGGGAAATCTCCTACAATGAGCAGATCTTC	CASSLANREISYNEQIF
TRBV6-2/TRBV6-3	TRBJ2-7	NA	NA	TGTGCCAGCAGTTATCAGCTAGGGAGGACTGAAGGCGAGCAGTACTTC	CASSYQLGRTEGEQYF
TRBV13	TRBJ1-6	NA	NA	TGTGCCAGCAGCTTAGGAAACAGGAATTCACCCCTCCACTTT	CASSLGNRNSPLHF
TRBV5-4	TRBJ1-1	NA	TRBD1	TGTGCCAGCAACTCCGACAGGGGGCCGGGCACTGAAGCTTTCTTT	CASNSDRGPGTEAFF
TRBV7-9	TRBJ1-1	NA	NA	TGTGCCAGCAGCTTCAGGGTTTTTGGTAGCACTGAAGCTTTCTTT	CASSFRVFGSTEAFF